These T cell receptor beta chains were read from a single sample in a study of cytomegalovirus exposure and HLA in healthy donors. Method: immunoSEQ multiplex PCR; TCRdb's copy keeps in-frame clones and lacks some. The sample lists more than 150,000 clones, roughly 75% seen once, with about 8% in the top ten. Sequencing used PBMCs. Receptor source: a middle-aged woman in good health and CMV-seropositive. Each CDR3 is given without its conserved first and last residue.

CDR3aa	v_gene	j_gene
ASSRTLTPLSYNYGYT	TRBV19	TRBJ1-2
ASSSIPGQVSEGQY	TRBV27	TRBJ2-7
ASSPDRRGWDEQY	TRBV7-2	TRBJ2-7
ASSETGISNQPQH	TRBV2	TRBJ1-5
ASSLTTVPGGGNEKLF	TRBV5-1	TRBJ1-4
ASSVTWTANTEAF	TRBV9	TRBJ1-1
ARTRAGKRASSYEQY	TRBV5-3	TRBJ2-7
ASRSPGHPYEQY	TRBV6-5	TRBJ2-7
ASSQGTGSNEKLF	TRBV4-2	TRBJ1-4
ASIPEDTNIQY	TRBV19	TRBJ2-4
ASSLTHLQGGSTEAF	TRBV11-3	TRBJ1-1
ASSQQSGGTGLTSYT	TRBV4-2	TRBJ1-2
ASSTMNTEAF	TRBV10-2	TRBJ1-1
ASSIGGRTRETQY	TRBV19	TRBJ2-5
ASSRGTGASTDTQY	TRBV27	TRBJ2-3
ASSGQRNTYYGYT	TRBV19	TRBJ1-2
ASSYSDGNSTPLH	TRBV6-5	TRBJ1-6
ASRGTAGSSYEQY	TRBV2	TRBJ2-7
ASSLGLAENTGELF	TRBV28	TRBJ2-2
ASSPAPLAGRTDTQY	TRBV27	TRBJ2-3